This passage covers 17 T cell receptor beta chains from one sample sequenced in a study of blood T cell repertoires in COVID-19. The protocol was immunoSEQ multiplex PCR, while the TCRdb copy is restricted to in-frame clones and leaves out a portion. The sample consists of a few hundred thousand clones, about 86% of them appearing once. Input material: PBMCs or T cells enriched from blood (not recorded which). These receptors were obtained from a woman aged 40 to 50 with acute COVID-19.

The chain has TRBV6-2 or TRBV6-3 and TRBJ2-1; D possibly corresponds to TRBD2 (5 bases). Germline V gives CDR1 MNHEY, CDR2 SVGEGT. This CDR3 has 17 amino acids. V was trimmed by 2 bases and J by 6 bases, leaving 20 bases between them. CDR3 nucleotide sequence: TGTGCCAGCAGTTACCCAAGGACGGGGAGACGGGGCAATGAGCAGTTCTTC. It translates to CASSYPRTGRRGNEQFF.

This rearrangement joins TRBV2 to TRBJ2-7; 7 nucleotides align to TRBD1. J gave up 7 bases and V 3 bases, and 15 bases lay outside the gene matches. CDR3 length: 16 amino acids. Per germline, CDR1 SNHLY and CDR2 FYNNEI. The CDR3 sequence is CASSELPRDSRGEQYF. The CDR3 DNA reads TGTGCCAGCAGTGAGTTACCTCGGGACAGCCGGGGTGAGCAGTACTTC.

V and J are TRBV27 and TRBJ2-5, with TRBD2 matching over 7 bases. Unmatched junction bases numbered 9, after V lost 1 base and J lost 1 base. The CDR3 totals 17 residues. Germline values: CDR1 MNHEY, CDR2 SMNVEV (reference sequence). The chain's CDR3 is CASSLLPPGLTQETQYF. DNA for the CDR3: TGTGCCAGCAGTTTATTACCCCCGGGACTAACCCAAGAGACCCAGTACTTC.

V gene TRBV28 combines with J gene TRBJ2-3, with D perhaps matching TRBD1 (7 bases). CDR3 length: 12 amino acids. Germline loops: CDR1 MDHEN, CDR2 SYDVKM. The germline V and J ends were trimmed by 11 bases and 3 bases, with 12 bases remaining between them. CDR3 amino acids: CAGGGRTDTQYF. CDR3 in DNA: TGTGCCGGAGGGGGCCGAACAGATACGCAGTATTTT. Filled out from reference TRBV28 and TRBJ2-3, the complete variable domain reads DVKVTQSSRYLVKRTGEKVFLECVQDMDHENMFWYRQDPGLGLRLIYFSYDVKMKEKGDIPEGYSVSREKKERFSLILESASTNQTSMYLCAGGGRTDTQYFGPGTRLTVL.

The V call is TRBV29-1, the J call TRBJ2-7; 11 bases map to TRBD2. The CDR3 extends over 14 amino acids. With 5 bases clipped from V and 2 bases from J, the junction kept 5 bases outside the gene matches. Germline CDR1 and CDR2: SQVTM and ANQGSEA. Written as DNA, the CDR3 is TGCAGCGTTTCCCTAGCGGGAGGACCCTACGAGCAGTACTTC. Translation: CSVSLAGGPYEQYF.

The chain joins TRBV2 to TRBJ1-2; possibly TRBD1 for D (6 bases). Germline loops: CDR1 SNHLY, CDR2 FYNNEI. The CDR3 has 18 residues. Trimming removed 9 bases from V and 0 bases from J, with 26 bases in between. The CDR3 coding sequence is TGTGCCAGGCTCCTCTCGAGTCGGGGGGCCGAAGCTAACTATGGCTACACCTTC. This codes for CARLLSSRGAEANYGYTF. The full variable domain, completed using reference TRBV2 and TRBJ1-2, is EPEVTQTPSHQVTQMGQEVILRCVPISNHLYFYWYRQILGQKVEFLVSFYNNEISEKSEIFDDQFSVERPDGSNFTLKIRSTKLEDSAMYFCARLLSSRGAEANYGYTFGSGTRLTVV.

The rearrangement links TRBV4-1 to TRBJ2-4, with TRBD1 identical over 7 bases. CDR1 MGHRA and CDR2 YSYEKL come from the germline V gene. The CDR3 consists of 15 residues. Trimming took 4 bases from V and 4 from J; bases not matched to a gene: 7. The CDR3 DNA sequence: TGCGCCAGCAGCCTCTACGGGACAGAAAAAAACATTCAGTACTTC. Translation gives CASSLYGTEKNIQYF.

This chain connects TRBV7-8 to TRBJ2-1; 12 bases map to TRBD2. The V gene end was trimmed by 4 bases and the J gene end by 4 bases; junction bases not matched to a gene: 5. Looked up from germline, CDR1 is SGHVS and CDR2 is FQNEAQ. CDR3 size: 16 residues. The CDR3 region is CASSSILAGGYNEQFF. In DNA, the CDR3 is TGTGCCAGCAGCTCTATCCTAGCGGGAGGGTACAATGAGCAGTTCTTC.

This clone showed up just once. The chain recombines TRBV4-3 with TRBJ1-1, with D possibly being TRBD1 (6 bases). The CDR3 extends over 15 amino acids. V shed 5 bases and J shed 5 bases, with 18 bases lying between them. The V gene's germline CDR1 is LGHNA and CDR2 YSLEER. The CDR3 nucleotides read TGCGCCAGCAGCGCCTTAAAGTCAGGGGTAACTGAAGCTTTCTTT. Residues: CASSALKSGVTEAFF.

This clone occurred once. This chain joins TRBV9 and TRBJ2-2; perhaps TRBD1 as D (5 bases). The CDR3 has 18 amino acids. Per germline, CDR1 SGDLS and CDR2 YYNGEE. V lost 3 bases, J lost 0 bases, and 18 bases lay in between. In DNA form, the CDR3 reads TGTGCCAGCAGCGGGGGCCGTAGGGTGGCATCGAACACCGGGGAGCTGTTTTTT. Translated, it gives CASSGGRRVASNTGELFF.

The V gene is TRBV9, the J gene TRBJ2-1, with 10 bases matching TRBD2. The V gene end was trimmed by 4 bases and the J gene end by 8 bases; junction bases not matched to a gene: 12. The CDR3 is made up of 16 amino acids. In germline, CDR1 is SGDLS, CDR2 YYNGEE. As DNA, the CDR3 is TGTGCCAGCAGCCCCCAACTAGCGGGAAGGGTCCATGAGCAGTTCTTC. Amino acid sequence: CASSPQLAGRVHEQFF.

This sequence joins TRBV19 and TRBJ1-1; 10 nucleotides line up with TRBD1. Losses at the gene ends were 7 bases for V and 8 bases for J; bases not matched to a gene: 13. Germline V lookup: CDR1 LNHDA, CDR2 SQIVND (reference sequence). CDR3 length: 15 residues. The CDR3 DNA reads TGTGCCAGTACCGAGCCGGAGACAGGGGGCAAAGAAGCTTTCTTT. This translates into CASTEPETGGKEAFF.

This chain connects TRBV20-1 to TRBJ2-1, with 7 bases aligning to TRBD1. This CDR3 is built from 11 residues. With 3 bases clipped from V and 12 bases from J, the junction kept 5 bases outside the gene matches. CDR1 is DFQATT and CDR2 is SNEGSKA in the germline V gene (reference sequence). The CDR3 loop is CSASQTGRQFF. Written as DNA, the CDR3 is TGCAGTGCTAGCCAGACAGGGAGGCAGTTCTTC.

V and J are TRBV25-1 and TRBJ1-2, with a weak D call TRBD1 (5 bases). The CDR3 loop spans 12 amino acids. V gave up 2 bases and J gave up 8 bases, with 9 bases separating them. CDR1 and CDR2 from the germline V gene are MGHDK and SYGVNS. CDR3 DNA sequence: TGTGCCAGCAGTGAAGGGGCAACGGGCTACACCTTC. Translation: CASSEGATGYTF.

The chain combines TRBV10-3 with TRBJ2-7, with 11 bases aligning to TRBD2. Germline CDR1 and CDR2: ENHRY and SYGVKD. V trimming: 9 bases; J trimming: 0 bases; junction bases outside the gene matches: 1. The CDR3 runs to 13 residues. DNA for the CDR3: TGTGCCATTGGGACTAGCGGCTCCTACGAGCAGTACTTC. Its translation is CAIGTSGSYEQYF.

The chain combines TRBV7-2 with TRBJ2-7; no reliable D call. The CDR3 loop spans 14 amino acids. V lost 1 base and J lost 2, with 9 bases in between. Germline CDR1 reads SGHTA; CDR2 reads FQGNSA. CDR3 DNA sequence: TGTGCCAGCAGCTTAGGTACTATAACCTACGAGCAGTACTTC. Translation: CASSLGTITYEQYF.

CDR3 amino acids: CASSGDSNYGYTF. CDR3 DNA sequence: TGCGCCAGCAGTGGGGACAGTAACTATGGCTACACCTTC. The rearrangement joins TRBV10-2 to TRBJ1-2, with 7 bases fitting TRBD1. The CDR3 sequence is 13 residues long. With V trimmed by 4 bases and J by 1 base, 0 bases remained unmatched. The germline V gene encodes CDR1 WSHSY and CDR2 SAAADI.